The count of the clone carrying this T cell receptor beta chain is one. Its antigen is not known. This CDR3 region has 14 residues. V was shortened by 6 bases and J by 1 base, with 16 bases between the two germline ends. CDR1 and CDR2 (germline): SQVTM, ANQGSEA. The data are from a study of T cell repertoires in cytomegalovirus infection. TCRdb used MiXCR to reprocess the reads, holding one entry per CDR3 protein. In the table there are nearly 700,000 distinct CDR3 sequences, approximately 33% of which are singletons. The sequenced sample was cultured PBMCs, obtained from culture after CMV antigen stimulation. The J gene is TRBJ2-7, the V gene TRBV29-1; possible D gene TRBD1, 5 bases. This sequence was found in a human donor in good health (CMV status not recorded). Some clones in this sample may be carry-over from other donors' samples. The chain's CDR3 is CSVPDSPLSYEQYF. The CDR3 coding sequence is TGCAGCGTCCCTGACAGTCCTTTGTCCTACGAGCAGTACTTC.